This T cell receptor (beta chain) was recovered during a study of blood T cell repertoires in COVID-19. About the research overall: The samples span acute and convalescent COVID-19 from the United States, Italy and Spain. T cells, B-cell-depleted T cells, or PBMCs supplied cDNA or gDNA.

Per the original data handling: From reference gene primer amplification, estimates of nucleated cell counts were derived. TCRdb keeps only in-frame clones here, not all; method: immunoSEQ multiplex PCR. That table supplies the V and J calls and clone size; D and trimming were determined from the DNA. This sample has fewer than 250,000 clones; about four fifths occur once, and the top ten carry less than 3.5%. Germline trimming cut 2 bases from V and 1 base from J; bases unmatched to any gene: 1. Per the germline V gene, CDR1 is KGHSY and CDR2 is FQNENV. The CDR3 consists of 15 residues. The TCR comes from a man between 50 and 59 years old with active or convalescent COVID-19. Material: peripheral blood. The chain carries TRBV16 and TRBJ2-2, with 7 bases lining up with TRBD2. The CDR3 loop is CASSQERENTGELFF. As DNA, the CDR3 is TGTGCCAGCAGCCAAGAGCGGGAGAACACCGGGGAGCTGTTTTTT. Full variable domain (rest looked up from reference TRBV16 and TRBJ2-2): GEEVAQTPKHLVRGEGQKAKLYCAPIKGHSYVFWYQQVLKNEFKFLISFQNENVFDETGMPKERFSAKCLPNSPCSLEIQATKLEDSAVYFCASSQERENTGELFFGEGSRLTVL.